The clone carrying this T cell receptor beta chain was counted a single time. From germline, CDR1 is LNHNV and CDR2 YYDKDF (reference sequence). Losses at the gene ends were 0 bases for V and 5 bases for J; bases not matched to a gene: 12. This CDR3 region has 17 residues. The sample comes from a study of glioma-infiltrating T cells after dendritic cell vaccination. Study summary: Glioblastoma patients came from Phase I and II dendritic cell vaccination trials. Treatment, given 2003 to 2012, was autologous tumor lysate-pulsed dendritic cell vaccination.

The PCR used 60 V beta and 13 J beta primers. Assay used: immunoSEQ multiplex PCR; TCRdb lists only in-frame clones, some missing. The sample shows 55,000 to 75,000 clones, approximately 81% of them seen only once. The sample was blood, taken before dendritic cell vaccination. This TCR was recovered from a human donor with glioblastoma. The rearrangement joins TRBV15 to TRBJ2-7, with 8 bases fitting TRBD2. This CDR3 reads CATSRDTGTRKLDEQYF. In DNA, the CDR3 is TGTGCCACCAGCAGAGACACAGGGACTAGAAAGTTGGACGAGCAGTACTTC.